One and the same sample provided the 30 T cell receptor beta chains below, sequenced in a study of sequential checkpoint blockade in melanoma. Treatment defined: randomized to nivolumab then ipilimumab (arm A) or the reverse (arm B). The protocol was immunoSEQ multiplex PCR, while the TCRdb copy is restricted to in-frame clones and leaves out a portion. The sample shows 7,000 or so clones, more than 20% of them seen only once. The source was tumor tissue (inferred from file names), collected from a patient given nivolumab and ipilimumab in sequence. The origin of the receptors is a human donor with melanoma.

The table lists this clone with many counts. The CDR3 DNA reads TGTGCCAGCAGTTACCTCCCTAGGGCACATGGGGCCAACGTCCTGACTTTC. Translated: CASSYLPRAHGANVLTF. This chain uses TRBV6-8 with TRBJ2-6; D not certain. CDR3 length: 17 amino acids. CDR1 and CDR2 (germline): MNHGY, SAAAGT. Trimming removed 2 bases from V and 3 bases from J, with 14 bases in between.

J is TRBJ2-7 and V is TRBV30, with 7 bases aligning to TRBD1. The CDR3 is made up of 12 amino acids. The ends lost 7 bases at V and 2 bases at J; junction bases unmatched: 5. Looked up from germline, CDR1 is GTSNPN and CDR2 is SVGIG (reference sequence). The CDR3 region is CASRQGPYEQYF. The CDR3 DNA reads TGTGCCTCAAGACAGGGACCCTACGAGCAGTACTTC. Full variable domain (outside the CDR3, taken from reference TRBV30 and TRBJ2-7): SQTIHQWPATLVQPVGSPLSLECTVEGTSNPNLYWYRQAAGRGLQLLFYSVGIGQISSEVPQNLSASRPQDRQFILSSKKLLLSDSGFYLCASRQGPYEQYFGPGTRLTVT.

This clone was observed a few times. V usage is TRBV15 and J usage is TRBJ2-5; 8 positions match TRBD2. The CDR3 has 15 residues. CDR1 and CDR2 (germline): LNHNV, YYDKDF (reference sequence). V shed 1 base, J shed 7 bases, and the junction held 8 bases outside the gene matches. CDR3 sequence reads: CATSRVGREGGTQYF. The CDR3 DNA is TGTGCCACCAGCAGAGTGGGACGGGAGGGAGGGACCCAGTACTTC. Drawing the rest from reference TRBV15 and TRBJ2-5, the complete variable domain is DAMVIQNPRYQVTQFGKPVTLSCSQTLNHNVMYWYQQKSSQAPKLLFHYYDKDFNNEADTPDNFQSRRPNTSFCFLDIRSPGLGDTAMYLCATSRVGREGGTQYFGPGTRLLVL.

This clone is medium-sized by share. This rearrangement joins TRBV11-3 to TRBJ2-5; no reliable D call. V lost 5 bases to trimming and J lost 1 base, with 11 bases between them. The CDR3 is made up of 14 amino acids. The germline V gene encodes CDR1 SGHNT and CDR2 YENEEA. CDR3 region: CASSLVLIQETQYF. For the CDR3, the DNA is TGTGCCAGCAGCCTCGTGCTGATCCAAGAGACCCAGTACTTC.

In this sample, this clone turned up many times. The genes are TRBV7-7 and TRBJ1-1, with 7 nucleotides matching TRBD1. The CDR3 has 14 amino acids. After removal of 0 bases from V and 6 bases from J, the junction contained 4 bases not matched to a gene. Looked up from germline, CDR1 is SSHAT and CDR2 is FNYEAQ (reference sequence). Written as DNA, the CDR3 is TGTGCCAGCAGCTTAGCGGGAGGGGGCCCTGAAGCTTTCTTT. It translates to CASSLAGGGPEAFF.

This clone was counted between two and nine times. The genes are TRBV4-1 and TRBJ2-7; D is perhaps TRBD1 (7 bases). V shed 0 bases and J shed 6 bases, with 18 bases lying between them. The CDR3 loop spans 16 amino acids. Germline V gives CDR1 MGHRA, CDR2 YSYEKL. The CDR3 DNA sequence: TGCGCCAGCAGCCAAGACCAGGGGGGTCGGTTTTCCGAGCAGTACTTC. As protein: CASSQDQGGRFSEQYF.

The V gene is TRBV6-8, the J gene TRBJ2-4, with 8 bases matching TRBD1. J gave up 8 bases and V 0 bases, and 9 bases lay outside the gene matches. The CDR3 has 16 residues. Germline CDR1 is MNHGY and CDR2 is SAAAGT. The CDR3: CASSYSSSGTGYIQYF. For the CDR3, the DNA is TGTGCCAGCAGTTACTCCTCAAGTGGGACAGGATACATTCAGTACTTC.

CDR3: CASSPGGLPSGQYF. The CDR3 DNA reads TGTGCCAGCAGCCCCGGCGGCCTGCCGAGCGGGCAGTACTTC. This sequence joins TRBV14 and TRBJ2-7; the D gene is possibly TRBD2 (5 bases). V dropped 4 bases and J dropped 9 bases, with 19 bases sitting between them. CDR3 length: 14 amino acids. The germline gives CDR1 SGHDN, CDR2 FVKESK.

This clone was counted only a few times. The rearrangement uses TRBV9 and TRBJ1-6; D possibly corresponds to TRBD1 (5 bases). V was cut by 6 bases and J by 7 bases, with 14 bases left in between. Germline lookup yields CDR1 SGDLS and CDR2 YYNGEE. CDR3 size: 14 residues. CDR3 in DNA: TGTGCCAGCACCCTGGCGGGGACCAATTCACCCCTCCACTTT. Translating it yields CASTLAGTNSPLHF.

This clone was recorded at least ten times. V is TRBV6-8 and J is TRBJ1-1; D call uncertain. Germline V lookup: CDR1 MNHGY, CDR2 SAAAGT. CDR3 length: 17 residues. Trimming pared 2 bases from V and 0 bases from J, leaving 16 bases between. As DNA, the CDR3 is TGTGCCAGCAGTTACGGCAACAGACCAACAGTGAACACTGAAGCTTTCTTT. Its translation: CASSYGNRPTVNTEAFF.

At least ten counts were recorded for this clone. The chain carries TRBV6-8 and TRBJ1-4; TRBD1 agrees at 7 bases. Unmatched junction bases numbered 5, after V lost 6 bases and J lost 10 bases. Germline V gives CDR1 MNHGY, CDR2 SAAAGT. This CDR3 is 12 amino acids long. The CDR3 coding sequence is TGTGCCAGCAGCCCAGGGGGGGCAAAACTGTTTTTT. This translates into CASSPGGAKLFF.

This clone was observed a few times. The V gene is TRBV10-3, the J gene TRBJ2-7; a possible D gene is TRBD1 (5 bases). With 0 bases removed from V and 4 bases from J, the gap between germline ends came to 10 bases. Germline CDR1 reads ENHRY; CDR2 reads SYGVKD. The CDR3 runs to 14 residues. CDR3 protein: CAISESAGSYEQYF. The CDR3 DNA sequence: TGTGCCATCAGTGAGTCCGCAGGGTCGTACGAGCAGTACTTC.

This clone was counted only a few times. The chain employs TRBV2 and TRBJ2-2, with D possibly being TRBD1 or TRBD2 (6 bases each). This CDR3 spans 14 amino acids. Germline assignment: CDR1 SNHLY and CDR2 FYNNEI. V was trimmed by 2 bases and J by 9 bases, leaving 13 bases between them. CDR3 in DNA: TGTGCCAGCAGTGAAAATAAGGGGGGTAGGGAGCTGTTTTTT. Translated: CASSENKGGRELFF.

This clone showed up many times. The V and J genes are TRBV11-3 and TRBJ2-5, with 7 bases fitting TRBD1. The CDR3 is made up of 14 amino acids. Germline V CDR1 and CDR2: SGHNT, YENEEA. V lost 4 bases, J lost 1 base, and 3 bases stayed unmatched. The CDR3 reads CASSYSGGQETQYF. The CDR3 bases are TGTGCCAGCAGCTACTCAGGGGGCCAAGAGACCCAGTACTTC.

This rearrangement joins TRBV30 to TRBJ2-7, with TRBD2 as a possible D gene (5 bases). The germline V gene encodes CDR1 GTSNPN and CDR2 SVGIG (reference sequence). V was clipped by 0 bases and J by 4 bases, with 10 bases between them. This CDR3 is 13 amino acids long. This chain's CDR3 is CAWSVKGAYEQYF. For the CDR3, the DNA is TGTGCCTGGAGTGTCAAGGGAGCGTACGAGCAGTACTTC.

This clone is medium-sized (0.01 to 0.1%) by share. The rearrangement uses TRBV14 and TRBJ2-1; no definite D call. V lost 3 bases and J lost 5, with 8 bases in between. The CDR3 has 13 amino acids. Looked up from germline, CDR1 is SGHDN and CDR2 is FVKESK. The CDR3 sequence is CASSQGFHNEQFF. The CDR3 DNA sequence: TGTGCCAGCAGCCAGGGGTTTCACAATGAGCAGTTCTTC.

This clone is medium-sized (0.01 to 0.1%) in the sample. J is TRBJ2-1 and V is TRBV11-3; 7 bases match TRBD1. The CDR3 totals 15 residues. In germline, CDR1 is SGHNT, CDR2 YENEEA. With 5 bases clipped from V and 7 bases from J, the junction kept 11 bases outside the gene matches. The CDR3 DNA is TGTGCCAGCAGCCCGCGGGTTGACAGGGTTAATGAGCAGTTCTTC. Its translation is CASSPRVDRVNEQFF.

This clone was detected ten times or more. The chain is built from TRBV4-1 and TRBJ1-2; 9 nucleotides align to TRBD1. CDR3 length equals 14 residues. V lost 4 bases and J lost 7; bases outside the gene matches: 7. From germline, CDR1 is MGHRA and CDR2 YSYEKL. The CDR3 region is CASSLGTGGGGYTF. In DNA form, the CDR3 reads TGCGCCAGCAGCCTGGGTACAGGGGGCGGTGGCTACACCTTC.

This chain joins TRBV5-1 and TRBJ1-1; TRBD1 is a possible D gene (5 bases). Germline CDR1 SGHRS, CDR2 YFSETQ. Trimming cost V 4 bases and J 0 bases, with 13 bases left between them. The CDR3 has 15 residues. The DNA for the CDR3 is TGCGCCAGCAGCCGGAGCGGGGGTATGAACACTGAAGCTTTCTTT. Translating it yields CASSRSGGMNTEAFF.

The CDR3 spells CASSLEEGVDTQYF. Written as DNA, the CDR3 is TGTGCCAGCAGCTTAGAGGAGGGAGTGGATACGCAGTATTTT. The chain recombines TRBV11-3 with TRBJ2-3; possibly TRBD2 for D (6 bases). Germline V gives CDR1 SGHNT, CDR2 YENEEA. The V end lost 0 bases, the J end lost 6 bases, and 10 bases lay between the germline ends. The CDR3 length is 14 residues.

Notes on this clone: Sequence at one end of the junction differs from germline and may be a read error. The genes are TRBV10-3 and TRBJ2-3; 12 positions agree with TRBD2. The CDR3 runs 16 residues. Germline CDR1 is ENHRY and CDR2 is SYGVKD. The CDR3 nucleotides are TGTGCCAGCAGTGAGTCTAGCGGGGGGGCCTCGGATACGCAGTATTTT. Translating gives CASSESSGGASDTQYF.

By sample share, this clone is medium-sized. V is TRBV6-8 and J is TRBJ1-2; the D gene is possibly TRBD1 (5 bases). CDR1 MNHGY and CDR2 SAAAGT come from the germline V gene. The CDR3 loop spans 14 amino acids. Trimming pared 4 bases from V and 7 bases from J, leaving 16 bases between. In DNA, the CDR3 is TGTGCCAGCAGTTCCCTTGGGGGGTATGGTGGCTACACCTTC. It is translated as CASSSLGGYGGYTF.

This clone has more than one count but fewer than ten. V usage is TRBV23-1 and J usage is TRBJ2-3; D is unclear. TRBV23-1 is given ORF status, its function remaining uncertain. V was shortened by 6 bases and J by 4 bases, with 11 bases between the two germline ends. The CDR3 is 13 residues long. The CDR3 sequence is CASSQDGPDTQYF. CDR3 DNA sequence: TGCGCCAGCAGCCAAGACGGACCAGATACGCAGTATTTT.

Judged by abundance, this clone is medium-sized. The chain has TRBV29-1 and TRBJ2-2, with D perhaps being TRBD1 or TRBD2 (6 bases each). Germline V CDR1 and CDR2: SQVTM, ANQGSEA. CDR3 size: 13 residues. CDR3 amino acids: CGGGFSNTGELFF. The CDR3 nucleotides are TGCGGAGGGGGGTTTTCGAACACCGGGGAGCTGTTTTTT.

The chain is built from TRBV19 and TRBJ1-5, with a weak D call TRBD1 (6 bases). The V gene's germline CDR1 is LNHDA and CDR2 SQIVND (reference sequence). The CDR3 runs to 15 residues. Trimming cost V 4 bases and J 4 bases, with 14 bases left between them. CDR3 nucleotides: TGTGCCAGTAGTACGCAGACAGGCAGAAATCAGCCCCAGCATTTT. Its translation is CASSTQTGRNQPQHF.

This clone was counted only a few times. V gene TRBV6-8 combines with J gene TRBJ1-4; D unresolved. The V end lost 5 bases, the J end lost 8 bases, and 18 bases lay between the germline ends. In germline, CDR1 is MNHGY, CDR2 SAAAGT. The CDR3 contains 15 residues. CDR3 nucleotide sequence: TGTGCCAGCAGTCCAGAACAAGCCCTTGGGGAAAAACTGTTTTTT. Its translation: CASSPEQALGEKLFF.

This clone was detected ten times or more. The chain combines TRBV11-3 with TRBJ1-3; D possibly corresponds to TRBD1 (5 bases). CDR3 size: 14 residues. Deletions cut 2 bases from V and 4 bases from J, with 9 bases between. Germline values: CDR1 SGHNT, CDR2 YENEEA. The CDR3 DNA reads as TGTGCCAGCAGCTTATGGGCAGGGGGAAACACCATATATTTT. This sequence encodes CASSLWAGGNTIYF.

This sequence joins TRBV7-6 and TRBJ2-1, with 7 bases identical to TRBD1. V shed 3 bases and J 2 bases; nucleotides not matched to a gene: 1. This CDR3 region has 14 residues. Germline values: CDR1 SGHVS, CDR2 FNYEAQ. CDR3 DNA sequence: TGTGCCAGCAGCTTGACAGGGCCCTACAATGAGCAGTTCTTC. Amino acid sequence: CASSLTGPYNEQFF.

The V and J genes are TRBV18 and TRBJ1-2, with D maybe TRBD1 (5 bases). V lost 3 bases and J 4 bases, leaving 12 bases between the germline ends. The CDR3 sequence is 14 residues long. Germline values: CDR1 KGHSH, CDR2 LQKENI. The CDR3 sequence is CASSPTDYLYGYTF. The CDR3 nucleotides read TGTGCCAGCTCACCGACAGATTACCTCTATGGCTACACCTTC.

This clone came up a few times. The V gene is TRBV1, the J gene TRBJ2-3; the table names TRBD1, a call not compared with the DNA. TRBV1 counts as a pseudogene. The CDR3 has 15 amino acids. CDR3 region: CASSQDWTGKDTQYF. CDR3 in DNA: TGCGCCAGCAGCCAAGATTGGACAGGGAAGGATACGCAGTATTTT.